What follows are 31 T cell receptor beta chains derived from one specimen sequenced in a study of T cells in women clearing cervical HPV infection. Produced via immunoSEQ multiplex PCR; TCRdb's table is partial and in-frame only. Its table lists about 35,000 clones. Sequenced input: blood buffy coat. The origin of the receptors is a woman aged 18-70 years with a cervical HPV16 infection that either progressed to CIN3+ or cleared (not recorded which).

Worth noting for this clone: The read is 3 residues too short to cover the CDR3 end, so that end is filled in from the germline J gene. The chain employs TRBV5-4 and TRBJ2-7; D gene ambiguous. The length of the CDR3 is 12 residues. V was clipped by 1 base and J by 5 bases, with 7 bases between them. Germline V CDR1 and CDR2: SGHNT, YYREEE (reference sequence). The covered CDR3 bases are TGTGCCAGCAGCTTGTTTTCTCACGAG. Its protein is CASSLFSHE. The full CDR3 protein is CASSLFSHEQYF. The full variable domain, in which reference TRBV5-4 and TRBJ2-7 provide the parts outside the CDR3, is ETGVTQSPTHLIKTRGQQVTLRCSSQSGHNTVSWYQQALGQGPQFIFQYYREEENGRGNFPPRFSGLQFPNYSSELNVNALELDDSALYLCASSLFSHEQYFGPGTRLTVT.

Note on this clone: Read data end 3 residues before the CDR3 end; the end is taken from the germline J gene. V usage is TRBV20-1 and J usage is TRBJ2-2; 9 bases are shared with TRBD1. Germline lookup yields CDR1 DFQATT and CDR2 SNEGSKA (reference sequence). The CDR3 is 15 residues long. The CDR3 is CSAATGQGRNSPLFF. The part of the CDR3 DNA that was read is TGCAGTGCTGCGACGGGACAGGGACGTAATTCACCG.

The DNA read from the CDR3 is TGTGCCAGCAGTGGCAGAGAGGAGACC. It codes for CASSGREET. The CDR3 as a whole reads CASSGREETQYF. This chain joins TRBV2 and TRBJ2-5; D remains ambiguous. Read data end 3 residues before the CDR3 end; the end is taken from the germline J gene. CDR3 length: 12 residues. V lost 4 bases to trimming and J lost 5 bases, with 8 bases between them. Germline CDR1 is SNHLY and CDR2 is FYNNEI.

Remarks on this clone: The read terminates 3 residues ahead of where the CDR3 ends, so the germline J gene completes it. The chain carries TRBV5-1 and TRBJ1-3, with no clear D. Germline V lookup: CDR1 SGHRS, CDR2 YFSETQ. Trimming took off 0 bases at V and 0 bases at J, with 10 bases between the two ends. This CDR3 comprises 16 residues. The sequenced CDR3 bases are TGCGCCAGCAGCTTGGAACCGAGCGGCTCTGGAAACACC. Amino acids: CASSLEPSGSGNT. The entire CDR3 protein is CASSLEPSGSGNTIYF.

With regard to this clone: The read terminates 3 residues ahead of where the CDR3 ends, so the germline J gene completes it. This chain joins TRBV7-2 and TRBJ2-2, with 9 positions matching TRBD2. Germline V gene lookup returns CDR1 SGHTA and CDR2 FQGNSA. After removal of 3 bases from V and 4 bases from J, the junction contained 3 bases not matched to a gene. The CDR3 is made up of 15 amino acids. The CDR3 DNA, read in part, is TGTGCCAGCAGCTTCTCAGCGGGGGGCACCGGGGAG. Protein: CASSFSAGGTGE. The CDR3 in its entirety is CASSFSAGGTGELFF.

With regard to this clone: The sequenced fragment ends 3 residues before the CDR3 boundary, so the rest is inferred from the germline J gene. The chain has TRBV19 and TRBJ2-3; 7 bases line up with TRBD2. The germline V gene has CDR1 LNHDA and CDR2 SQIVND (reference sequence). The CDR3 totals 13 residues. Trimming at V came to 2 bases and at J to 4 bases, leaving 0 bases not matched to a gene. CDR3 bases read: TGTGCCAGTAGTATACGGGGGGCAGATACG. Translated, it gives CASSIRGADT. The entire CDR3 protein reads CASSIRGADTQYF.

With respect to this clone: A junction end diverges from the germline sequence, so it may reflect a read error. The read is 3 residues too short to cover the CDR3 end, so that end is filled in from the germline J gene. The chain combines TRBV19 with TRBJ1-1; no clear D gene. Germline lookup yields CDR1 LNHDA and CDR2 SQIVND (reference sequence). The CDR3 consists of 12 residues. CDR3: CANSRVPTEAFF. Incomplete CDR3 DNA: TGTGCCAATAGTCGCGTTCCCACTGAA.

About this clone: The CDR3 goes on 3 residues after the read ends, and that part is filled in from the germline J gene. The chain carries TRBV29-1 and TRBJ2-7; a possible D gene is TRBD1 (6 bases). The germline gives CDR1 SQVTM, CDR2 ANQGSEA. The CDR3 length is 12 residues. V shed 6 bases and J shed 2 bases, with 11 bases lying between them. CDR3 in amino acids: CSVLQGTYEQYF. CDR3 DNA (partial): TGCAGCGTCTTACAGGGTACCTACGAG.

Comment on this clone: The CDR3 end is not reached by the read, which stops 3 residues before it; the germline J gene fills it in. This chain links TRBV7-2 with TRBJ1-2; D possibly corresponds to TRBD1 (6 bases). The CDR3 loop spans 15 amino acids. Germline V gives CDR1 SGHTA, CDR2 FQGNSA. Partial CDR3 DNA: TGTGCCAGCAGCATCGTGGGGGCCGAGGCGGATACC. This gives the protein CASSIVGAEADT. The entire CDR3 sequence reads CASSIVGAEADTYTF.

CDR3 sequence: CASSLVGQRAHMNTEAFF. The sequenced CDR3 bases are TGCGCCAGCAGTCTGGTGGGACAACGCGCGCATATGAACACTGAA. The chain has TRBV23-1 and TRBJ1-1; D may be TRBD1 (6 bases). The CDR3 end falls 3 residues outside the read, so it is completed with the germline J gene. TRBV23-1 is labeled an ORF, and its function is uncertain. The V end lost 4 bases, the J end lost 0 bases, and 21 bases lay between the germline ends. This CDR3 contains 18 residues.

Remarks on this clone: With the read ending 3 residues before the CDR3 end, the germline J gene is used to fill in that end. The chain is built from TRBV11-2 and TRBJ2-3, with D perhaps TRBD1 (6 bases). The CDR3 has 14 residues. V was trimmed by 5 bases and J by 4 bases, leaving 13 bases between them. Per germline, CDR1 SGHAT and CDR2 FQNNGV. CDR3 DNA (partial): TGTGCCAGCAGCGGCAGGGGTCCAGCAGATACG. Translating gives CASSGRGPADT. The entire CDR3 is CASSGRGPADTQYF.

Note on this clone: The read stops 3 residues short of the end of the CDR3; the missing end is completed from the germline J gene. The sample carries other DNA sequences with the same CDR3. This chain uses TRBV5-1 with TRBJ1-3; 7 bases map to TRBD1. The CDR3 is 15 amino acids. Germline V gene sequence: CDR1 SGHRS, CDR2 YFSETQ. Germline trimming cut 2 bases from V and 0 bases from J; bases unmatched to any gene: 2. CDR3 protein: CASSLGTASGNTIYF. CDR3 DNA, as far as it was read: TGCGCCAGCAGCTTAGGGACAGCCTCTGGAAACACC.

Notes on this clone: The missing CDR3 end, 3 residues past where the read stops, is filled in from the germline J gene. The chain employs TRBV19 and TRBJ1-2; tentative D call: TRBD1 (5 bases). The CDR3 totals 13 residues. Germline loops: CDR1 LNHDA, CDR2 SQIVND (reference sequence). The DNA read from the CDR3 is TGTGCCAGTAGTTACCGACAGACCTACGAC. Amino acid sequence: CASSYRQTYD. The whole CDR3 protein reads CASSYRQTYDYTF. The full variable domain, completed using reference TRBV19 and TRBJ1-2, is DGGITQSPKYLFRKEGQNVTLSCEQNLNHDAMYWYRQDPGQGLRLIYYSQIVNDFQKGDIAEGYSVSREKKESFPLTVTSAQKNPTAFYLCASSYRQTYDYTFGSGTRLTVV.

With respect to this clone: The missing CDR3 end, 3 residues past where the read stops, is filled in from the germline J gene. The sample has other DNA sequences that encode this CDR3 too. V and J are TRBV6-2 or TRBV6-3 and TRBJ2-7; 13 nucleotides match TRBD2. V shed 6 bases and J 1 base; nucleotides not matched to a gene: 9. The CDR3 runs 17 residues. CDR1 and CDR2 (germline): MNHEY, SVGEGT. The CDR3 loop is CASRHAPGLAGSYEQYF. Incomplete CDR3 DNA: TGTGCCAGCAGGCACGCCCCGGGACTAGCGGGATCCTACGAG.

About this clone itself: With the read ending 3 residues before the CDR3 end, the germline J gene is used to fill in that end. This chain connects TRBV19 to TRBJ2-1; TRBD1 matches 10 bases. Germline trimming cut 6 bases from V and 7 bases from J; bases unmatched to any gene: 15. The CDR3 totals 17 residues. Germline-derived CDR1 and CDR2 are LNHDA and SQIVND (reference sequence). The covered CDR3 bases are TGTGCCAGTAGCTCTCCTCCCGCCGGGACAGGGGAGAATGAG. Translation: CASSSPPAGTGENE. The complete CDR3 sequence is CASSSPPAGTGENEQFF.

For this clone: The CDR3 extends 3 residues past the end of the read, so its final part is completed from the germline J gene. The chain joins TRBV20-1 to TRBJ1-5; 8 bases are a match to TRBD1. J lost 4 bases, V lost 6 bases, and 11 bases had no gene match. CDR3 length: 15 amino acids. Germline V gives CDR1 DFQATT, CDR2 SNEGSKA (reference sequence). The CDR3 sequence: CSAGEPGQVNQPQHF. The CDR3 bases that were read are TGCAGTGCGGGCGAACCGGGACAGGTAAATCAGCCC.

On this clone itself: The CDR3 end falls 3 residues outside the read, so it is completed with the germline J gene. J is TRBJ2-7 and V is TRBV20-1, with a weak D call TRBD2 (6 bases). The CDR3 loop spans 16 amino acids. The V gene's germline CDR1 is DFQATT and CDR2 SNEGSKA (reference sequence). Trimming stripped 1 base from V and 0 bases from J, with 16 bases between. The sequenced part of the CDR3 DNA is TGCAGTGCTAGAGGTGGAGGGCGGGGAAGCTCCTACGAG. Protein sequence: CSARGGGRGSSYE. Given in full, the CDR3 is CSARGGGRGSSYEQYF.

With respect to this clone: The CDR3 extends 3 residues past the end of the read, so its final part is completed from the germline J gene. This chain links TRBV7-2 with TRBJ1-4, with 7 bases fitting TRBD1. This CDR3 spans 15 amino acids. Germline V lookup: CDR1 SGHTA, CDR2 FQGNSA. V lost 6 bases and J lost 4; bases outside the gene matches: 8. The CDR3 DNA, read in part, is TGTGCCAGCAGACCCACGACAGGGCGTAATGAAAAA. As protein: CASRPTTGRNEK. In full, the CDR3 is CASRPTTGRNEKLFF.

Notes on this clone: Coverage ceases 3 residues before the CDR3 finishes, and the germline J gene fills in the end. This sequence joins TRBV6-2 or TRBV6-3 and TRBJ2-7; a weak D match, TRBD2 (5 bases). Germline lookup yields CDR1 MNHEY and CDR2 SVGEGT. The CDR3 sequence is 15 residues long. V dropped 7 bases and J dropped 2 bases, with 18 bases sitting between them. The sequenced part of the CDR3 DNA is TGTGCCAGCATCCCCAGGACTTCCCTGCCCTACGAG. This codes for CASIPRTSLPYE. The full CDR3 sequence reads CASIPRTSLPYEQYF.

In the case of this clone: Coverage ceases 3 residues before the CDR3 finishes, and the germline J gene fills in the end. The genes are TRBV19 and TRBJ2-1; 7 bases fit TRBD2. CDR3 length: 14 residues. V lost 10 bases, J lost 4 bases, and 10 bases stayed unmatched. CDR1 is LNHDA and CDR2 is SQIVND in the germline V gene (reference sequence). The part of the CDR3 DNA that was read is TGTGCCACTAGACCCGGCGGGGGATACAATGAG. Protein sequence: CATRPGGGYNE. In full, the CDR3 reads CATRPGGGYNEQFF.

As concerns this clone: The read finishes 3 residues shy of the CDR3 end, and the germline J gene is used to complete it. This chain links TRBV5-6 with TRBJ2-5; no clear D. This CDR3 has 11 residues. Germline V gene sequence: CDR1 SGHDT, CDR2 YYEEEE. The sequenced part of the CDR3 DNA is TGTGCCAGCAGCTTGGTAGATACC. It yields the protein CASSLVDT. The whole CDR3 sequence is CASSLVDTQYF.

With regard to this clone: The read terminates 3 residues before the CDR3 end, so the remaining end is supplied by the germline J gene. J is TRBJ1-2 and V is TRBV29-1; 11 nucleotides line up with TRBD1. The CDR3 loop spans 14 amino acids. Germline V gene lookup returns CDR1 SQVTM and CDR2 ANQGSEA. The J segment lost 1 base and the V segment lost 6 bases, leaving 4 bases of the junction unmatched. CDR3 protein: CSVGDRGNNYGYTF. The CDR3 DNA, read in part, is TGCAGCGTGGGGGACAGGGGGAATAACTATGGC.

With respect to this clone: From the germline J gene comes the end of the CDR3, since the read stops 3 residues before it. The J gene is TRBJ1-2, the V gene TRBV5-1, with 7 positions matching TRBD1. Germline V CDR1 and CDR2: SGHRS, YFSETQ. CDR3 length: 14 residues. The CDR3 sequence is CASSEGQPSPGYTF. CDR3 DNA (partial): TGCGCCAGCAGCGAGGGACAGCCATCCCCAGGG.

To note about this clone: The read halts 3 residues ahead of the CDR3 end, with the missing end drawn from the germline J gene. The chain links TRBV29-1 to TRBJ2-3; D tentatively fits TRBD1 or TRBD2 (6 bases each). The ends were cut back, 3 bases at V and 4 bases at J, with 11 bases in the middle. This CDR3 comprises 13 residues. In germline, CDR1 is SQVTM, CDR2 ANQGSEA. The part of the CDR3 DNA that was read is TGCAGCGTTGACAGGGGAGGCCCAGATACG. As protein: CSVDRGGPDT. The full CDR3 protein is CSVDRGGPDTQYF.

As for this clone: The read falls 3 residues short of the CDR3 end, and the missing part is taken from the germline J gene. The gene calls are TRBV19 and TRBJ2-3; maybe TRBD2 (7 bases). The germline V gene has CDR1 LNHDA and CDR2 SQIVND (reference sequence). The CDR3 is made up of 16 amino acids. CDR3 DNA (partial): TGTGCCAGTAGTATAGATCGGGGGGCTGGCAATCAGCCG. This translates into CASSIDRGAGNQP. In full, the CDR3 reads CASSIDRGAGNQPQYF. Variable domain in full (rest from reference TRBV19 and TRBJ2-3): DGGITQSPKYLFRKEGQNVTLSCEQNLNHDAMYWYRQDPGQGLRLIYYSQIVNDFQKGDIAEGYSVSREKKESFPLTVTSAQKNPTAFYLCASSIDRGAGNQPQYFGPGTRLTVL.

The CDR3: CASSLRRREETQYF. The CDR3 bases that were read are TGTGCCAGCAGCCTTCGAAGGAGGGAAGAGACC. This chain uses TRBV13 with TRBJ2-5, with a weak D call TRBD2 (6 bases). The read comes to an end 3 residues before the CDR3 does, leaving the germline J gene to fill in the end. V shed 5 bases and J shed 3 bases, with 13 bases lying between them. This CDR3 region has 14 residues. Per germline, CDR1 PRHDT and CDR2 FYEKMQ (reference sequence).

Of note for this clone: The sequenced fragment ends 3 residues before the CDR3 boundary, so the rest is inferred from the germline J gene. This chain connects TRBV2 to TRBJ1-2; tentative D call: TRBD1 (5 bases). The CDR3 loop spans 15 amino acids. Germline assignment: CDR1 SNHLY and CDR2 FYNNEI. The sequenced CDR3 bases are TGTGCCAGCAGTGAGACCCCAGGGAGCTCCTACGAC. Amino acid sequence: CASSETPGSSYD. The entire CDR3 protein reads CASSETPGSSYDYTF.

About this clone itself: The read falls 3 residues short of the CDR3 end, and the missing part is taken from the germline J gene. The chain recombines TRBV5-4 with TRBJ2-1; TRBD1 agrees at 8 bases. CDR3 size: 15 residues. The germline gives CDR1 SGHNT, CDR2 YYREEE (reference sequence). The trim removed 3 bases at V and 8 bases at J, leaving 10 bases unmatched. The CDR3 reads CASSWTGKGNDEQFF. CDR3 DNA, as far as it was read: TGTGCCAGCAGCTGGACAGGGAAAGGTAACGATGAG. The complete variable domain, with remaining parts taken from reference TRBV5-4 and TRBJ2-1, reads ETGVTQSPTHLIKTRGQQVTLRCSSQSGHNTVSWYQQALGQGPQFIFQYYREEENGRGNFPPRFSGLQFPNYSSELNVNALELDDSALYLCASSWTGKGNDEQFFGPGTRLTVL.

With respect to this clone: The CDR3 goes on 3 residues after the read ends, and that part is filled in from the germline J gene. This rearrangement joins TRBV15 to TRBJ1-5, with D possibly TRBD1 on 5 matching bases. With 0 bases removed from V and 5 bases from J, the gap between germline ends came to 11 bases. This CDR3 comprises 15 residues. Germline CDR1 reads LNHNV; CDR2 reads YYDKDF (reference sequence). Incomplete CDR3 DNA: TGTGCCACCAGCAGAGATCGGGGACTTGATCAGCCC. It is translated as CATSRDRGLDQP. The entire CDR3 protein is CATSRDRGLDQPQHF.

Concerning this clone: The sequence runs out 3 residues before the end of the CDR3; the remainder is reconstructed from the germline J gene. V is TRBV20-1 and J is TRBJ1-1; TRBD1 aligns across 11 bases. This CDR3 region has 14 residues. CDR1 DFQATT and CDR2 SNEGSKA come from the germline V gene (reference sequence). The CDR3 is CSARGGTGGSSAFF. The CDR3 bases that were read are TGCAGTGCTAGAGGGGGGACAGGGGGGTCTTCA.

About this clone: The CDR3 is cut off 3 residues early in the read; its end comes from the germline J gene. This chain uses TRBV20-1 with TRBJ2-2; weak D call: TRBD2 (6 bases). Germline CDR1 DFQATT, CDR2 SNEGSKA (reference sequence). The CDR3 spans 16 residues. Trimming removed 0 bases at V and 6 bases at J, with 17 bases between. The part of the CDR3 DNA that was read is TGCAGTGCTAGAGATGATACGGGGGTCGTAGCCGGGGAG. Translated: CSARDDTGVVAGE. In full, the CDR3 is CSARDDTGVVAGELFF.